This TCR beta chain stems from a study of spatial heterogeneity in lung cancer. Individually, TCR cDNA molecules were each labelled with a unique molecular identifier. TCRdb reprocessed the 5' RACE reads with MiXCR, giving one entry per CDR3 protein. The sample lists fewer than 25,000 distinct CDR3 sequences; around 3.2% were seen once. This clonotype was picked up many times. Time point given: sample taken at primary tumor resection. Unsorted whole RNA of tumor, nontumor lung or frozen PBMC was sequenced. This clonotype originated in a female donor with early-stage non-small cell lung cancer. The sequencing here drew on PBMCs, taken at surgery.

Here the CDR3 reads CASSQDAGPGGDTQYF. CDR3 DNA: TGCGCCAGCAGCCAAGACGCCGGGCCAGGAGGCGATACGCAGTATTTT. The chain joins TRBV4-1 to TRBJ2-3; D perhaps matches TRBD2 (5 bases). Germline assignment: CDR1 MGHRA and CDR2 YSYEKL. Trimming took off 0 bases at V and 6 bases at J, with 16 bases between the two ends. The CDR3 runs to 16 residues.